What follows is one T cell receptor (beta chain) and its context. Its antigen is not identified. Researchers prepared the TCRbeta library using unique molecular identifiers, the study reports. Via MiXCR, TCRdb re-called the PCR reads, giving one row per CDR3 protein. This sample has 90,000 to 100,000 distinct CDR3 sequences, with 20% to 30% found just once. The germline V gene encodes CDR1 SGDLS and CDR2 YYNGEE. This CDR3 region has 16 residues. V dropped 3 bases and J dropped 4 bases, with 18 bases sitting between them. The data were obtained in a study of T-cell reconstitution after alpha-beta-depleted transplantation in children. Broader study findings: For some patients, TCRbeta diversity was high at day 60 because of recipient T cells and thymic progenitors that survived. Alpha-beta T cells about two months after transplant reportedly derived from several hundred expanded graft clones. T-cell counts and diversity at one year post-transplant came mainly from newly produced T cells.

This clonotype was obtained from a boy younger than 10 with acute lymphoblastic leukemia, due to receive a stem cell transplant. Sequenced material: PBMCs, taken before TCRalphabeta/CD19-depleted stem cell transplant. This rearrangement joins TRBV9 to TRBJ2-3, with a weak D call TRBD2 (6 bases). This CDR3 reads CASSALMGEVADTQYF. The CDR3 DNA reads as TGTGCCAGCAGCGCCCTAATGGGGGAGGTGGCAGATACGCAGTATTTT.